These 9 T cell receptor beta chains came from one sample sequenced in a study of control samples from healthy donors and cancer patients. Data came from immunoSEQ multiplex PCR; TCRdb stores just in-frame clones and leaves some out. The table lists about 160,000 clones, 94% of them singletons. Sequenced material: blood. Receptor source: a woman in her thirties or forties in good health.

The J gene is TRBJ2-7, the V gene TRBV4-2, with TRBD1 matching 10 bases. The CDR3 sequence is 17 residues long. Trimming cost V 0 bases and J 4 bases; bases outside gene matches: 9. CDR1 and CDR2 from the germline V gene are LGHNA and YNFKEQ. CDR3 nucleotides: TGTGCCAGCAGCCAAGATCCAGCTCCGGGACAGGGGTACGAGCAGTACTTC. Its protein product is CASSQDPAPGQGYEQYF.

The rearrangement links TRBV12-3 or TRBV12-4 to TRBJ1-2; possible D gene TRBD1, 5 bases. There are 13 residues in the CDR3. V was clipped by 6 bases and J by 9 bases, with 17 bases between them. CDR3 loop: CASSSPGLGRYTF. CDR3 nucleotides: TGTGCCAGCAGCTCCCCGGGACTCGGGCGCTACACCTTC.

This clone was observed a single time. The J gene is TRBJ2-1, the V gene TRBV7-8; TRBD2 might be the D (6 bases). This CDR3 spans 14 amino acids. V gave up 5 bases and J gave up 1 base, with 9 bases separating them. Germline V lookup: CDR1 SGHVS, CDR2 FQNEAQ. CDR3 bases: TGTGCCAGCAGCCCTGGGACTTCCTACAATGAGCAGTTCTTC. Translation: CASSPGTSYNEQFF.

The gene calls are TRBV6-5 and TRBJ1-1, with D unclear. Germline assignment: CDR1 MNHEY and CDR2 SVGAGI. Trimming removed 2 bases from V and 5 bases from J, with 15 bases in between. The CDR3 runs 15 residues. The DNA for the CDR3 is TGTGCCAGCAGTTACACGGGGTGGCAGAGGACTGAAGCTTTCTTT. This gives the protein CASSYTGWQRTEAFF.

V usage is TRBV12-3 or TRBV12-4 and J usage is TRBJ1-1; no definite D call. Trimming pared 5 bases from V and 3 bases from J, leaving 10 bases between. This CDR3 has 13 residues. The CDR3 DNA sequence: TGTGCCAGCAGTCCCGAGAGAGACACTGAAGCTTTCTTT. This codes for CASSPERDTEAFF.

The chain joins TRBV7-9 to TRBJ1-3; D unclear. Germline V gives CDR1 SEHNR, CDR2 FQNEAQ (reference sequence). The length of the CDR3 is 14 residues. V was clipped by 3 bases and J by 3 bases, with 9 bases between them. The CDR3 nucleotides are TGTGCCAGCAGCTTGCAGGCGAATGGAAACACCATATATTTT. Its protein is CASSLQANGNTIYF.

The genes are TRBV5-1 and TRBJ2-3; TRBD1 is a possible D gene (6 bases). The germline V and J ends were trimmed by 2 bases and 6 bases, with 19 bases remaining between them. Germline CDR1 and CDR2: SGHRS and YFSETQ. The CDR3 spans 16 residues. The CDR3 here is CASSFLAGTQGDTQYF. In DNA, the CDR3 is TGCGCCAGCAGCTTCTTAGCTGGGACACAGGGTGATACGCAGTATTTT.

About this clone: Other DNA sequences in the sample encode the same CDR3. CDR3 in amino acids: CASSLTGLAGGRETQYF. The CDR3 DNA reads as TGTGCCAGCAGCTTAACGGGACTAGCGGGAGGTCGGGAGACCCAGTACTTC. The J gene is TRBJ2-5, the V gene TRBV7-9; 15 positions agree with TRBD2. The J segment lost 5 bases and the V segment lost 2 bases, leaving 6 bases of the junction unmatched. The CDR3 sequence is 17 residues long. The germline V gene encodes CDR1 SEHNR and CDR2 FQNEAQ (reference sequence).

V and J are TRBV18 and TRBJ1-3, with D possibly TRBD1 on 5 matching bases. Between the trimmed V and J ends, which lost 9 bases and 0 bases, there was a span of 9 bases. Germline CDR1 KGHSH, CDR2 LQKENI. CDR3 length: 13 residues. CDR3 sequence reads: CASSGSSGNTIYF. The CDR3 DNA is TGTGCCAGTTCAGGGAGCTCTGGAAACACCATATATTTT.